This entry lists 14 T cell receptor beta chains sequenced from one sample in a study of blood T cell repertoires in COVID-19. The data were produced by immunoSEQ multiplex PCR, yet TCRdb's version contains in-frame clones alone and is incomplete. Of 70,000 to 85,000 clones in the sample, around 80% are singletons; the top ten hold 30% to 45%. Sequencing was performed on peripheral blood. The receptors derive from an older man with active or convalescent COVID-19.

CDR3 loop: CASSQDRPGLAGNTIYF. The CDR3 coding sequence is TGTGCCAGCAGCCAAGATCGACCGGGACTCGCTGGAAACACCATATATTTT. The gene calls are TRBV14 and TRBJ1-3, with a tentative D call TRBD1 (5 bases). The V gene's germline CDR1 is SGHDN and CDR2 FVKESK. Trimming pared 0 bases from V and 2 bases from J, leaving 14 bases between. The CDR3 is made up of 17 amino acids. Looking up the rest from reference TRBV14 and TRBJ1-3 gives the full variable domain: EAGVTQFPSHSVIEKGQTVTLRCDPISGHDNLYWYRRVMGKEIKFLLHFVKESKQDESGMPNNRFLAERTGGTYSTLKVQPAELEDSGVYFCASSQDRPGLAGNTIYFGEGSWLTVV.

This chain links TRBV7-2 with TRBJ2-1; TRBD1 matches 7 bases. Germline V lookup: CDR1 SGHTA, CDR2 FQGNSA. Trimming cost V 5 bases and J 9 bases; bases outside gene matches: 10. The CDR3 has 14 amino acids. Here the CDR3 reads CASSQGTVAGEQFF. Written as DNA, the CDR3 is TGTGCCAGCAGCCAAGGGACAGTCGCAGGTGAGCAGTTCTTC. Filled out from reference TRBV7-2 and TRBJ2-1, the complete variable domain reads GAGVSQSPSNKVTEKGKDVELRCDPISGHTALYWYRQSLGQGLEFLIYFQGNSAPDKSGLPSDRFSAERTGGSVSTLTIQRTQQEDSAVYLCASSQGTVAGEQFFGPGTRLTVL.

Only one count was recorded for this clone. The chain joins TRBV11-3 to TRBJ2-3; TRBD2 agrees at 7 bases. V dropped 8 bases and J dropped 2; count of bases not matched to a gene: 7. The CDR3 has 14 amino acids. Germline CDR1 SGHNT, CDR2 YENEEA. The CDR3 DNA reads TGTGCCAGCTCACGTGGGGGGGACACAGATACGCAGTATTTT. Its translation is CASSRGGDTDTQYF.

DNA for the CDR3: TGTGCCAGCAGCAAAGGGAGGGACAGGTCCCCTCAGCCCCAGCATTTT. Protein product: CASSKGRDRSPQPQHF. The chain has TRBV21-1 and TRBJ1-5; the tabulated D call, TRBD1, remains unverified against the DNA. TRBV21-1 is annotated as a pseudogene. The CDR3 length is 16 residues.

This clone was detected only once. Compared with germline, one end of the junction differs, possibly owing to a read error. The J gene is TRBJ1-1, the V gene TRBV7-3; D perhaps matches TRBD1 (5 bases). Germline loops: CDR1 SGHTA, CDR2 FQGTGA. The CDR3 extends over 14 amino acids. Here the CDR3 DNA reads TGTGCCAGCAGCTTAGGGGGGAGGAACGCTGAAGCTTTCTTT. It specifies CASSLGGRNAEAFF.

This sequence joins TRBV28 and TRBJ2-5, with D perhaps TRBD1 (6 bases). Between the trimmed V and J ends, which lost 7 bases and 2 bases, there was a span of 11 bases. CDR3 length: 13 amino acids. Germline V gives CDR1 MDHEN, CDR2 SYDVKM. The CDR3 sequence: CASKTDRQETQYF. DNA of the CDR3: TGTGCCAGCAAAACCGACAGGCAAGAGACCCAGTACTTC.

This clone occurred a few times. This chain uses TRBV2 with TRBJ1-6; weak D call: TRBD1 (6 bases). V gave up 6 bases and J gave up 8 bases, with 20 bases separating them. The CDR3 spans 16 residues. Looked up from germline, CDR1 is SNHLY and CDR2 is FYNNEI. This CDR3 is CASRLLPGTSYSPLHF. CDR3 coding DNA: TGTGCCAGCAGACTCCTTCCGGGGACAAGCTATTCACCCCTCCACTTT.

The count of this clone is one. The chain has TRBV3-1 (or the pseudogene TRBV3-2) and TRBJ2-2; 10 bases agree with TRBD2. V lost 3 bases, J lost 4 bases, and 5 bases stayed unmatched. There are 16 residues in the CDR3. The germline V gene encodes CDR1 LGHDT and CDR2 YNNKEL (reference sequence). In nucleotides, the CDR3 is TGTGCCAGCAGCCATAGAGCGGGGGGGCCCACCGGGGAGCTGTTTTTT. Translated: CASSHRAGGPTGELFF.

V gene TRBV4-1 combines with J gene TRBJ1-3; TRBD1 aligns across 9 bases. This CDR3 contains 16 residues. CDR1 and CDR2 (germline): MGHRA, YSYEKL. The junction had 11 bases not matched to a gene; V was cut back by 3 bases and J by 8 bases. The CDR3 DNA sequence: TGCGCCAGCAGCCAGCTAGCCCGGGACAGGGTGTACACCATATATTTT. This codes for CASSQLARDRVYTIYF.

CDR3 coding DNA: TGTGCCAGCAGTCCACTGACTGGTGGCTACGAGCAGTACTTC. Translating gives CASSPLTGGYEQYF. The V and J genes are TRBV2 and TRBJ2-7; D uncertain. The CDR3 sequence is 14 residues long. Germline V CDR1 and CDR2: SNHLY, FYNNEI. V was clipped by 5 bases and J by 3 bases, with 14 bases between them.

This clone was seen once. The V call is TRBV7-2, the J call TRBJ1-1, with a weak D call TRBD1 (5 bases). This CDR3 comprises 14 residues. From germline, CDR1 is SGHTA and CDR2 FQGNSA. V shed 2 bases and J shed 4 bases, with 11 bases lying between them. The CDR3 loop is CASSLTPGPTEAFF. The DNA of the CDR3 is TGTGCCAGCAGCTTAACGCCAGGGCCCACTGAAGCTTTCTTT. The whole variable domain, remainder taken from reference TRBV7-2 and TRBJ1-1, is GAGVSQSPSNKVTEKGKDVELRCDPISGHTALYWYRQSLGQGLEFLIYFQGNSAPDKSGLPSDRFSAERTGGSVSTLTIQRTQQEDSAVYLCASSLTPGPTEAFFGQGTRLTVV.

The rearrangement joins TRBV19 to TRBJ2-6; 7 bases match TRBD1. This CDR3 comprises 19 residues. Germline V gene lookup returns CDR1 LNHDA and CDR2 SQIVND (reference sequence). V was pared by 4 bases and J by 0 bases, with 12 bases of the junction left unmatched. The CDR3 DNA reads TGTGCCAGTAGTACGTATATATGGACAGGCAACTCTGGGGCCAACGTCCTGACTTTC. Protein sequence: CASSTYIWTGNSGANVLTF.

The chain joins TRBV19 to TRBJ2-1, with D perhaps TRBD2 (6 bases). CDR3 size: 18 residues. In germline, CDR1 is LNHDA, CDR2 SQIVND (reference sequence). V lost 1 base to trimming and J lost 0 bases, with 16 bases between them. The DNA of the CDR3 is TGTGCCAGTAGTATAGTCGGGACTTACACTAGCTCCTACAATGAGCAGTTCTTC. It codes for CASSIVGTYTSSYNEQFF.

This chain connects TRBV28 to TRBJ2-7, with 8 bases matching TRBD1. There are 13 residues in the CDR3. Trimming removed 7 bases from V and 3 bases from J; junction bases left unmatched: 5. Germline V gene sequence: CDR1 MDHEN, CDR2 SYDVKM. CDR3 coding DNA: TGTGCCAGCAACCGGGACAGGTACTACGAGCAGTACTTC. Its translation: CASNRDRYYEQYF.